The source of this T cell receptor (beta chain) is a study of blood T cell repertoires in COVID-19. At the level of the study: Whether acute or convalescent, the COVID-19 samples came from the United States, Italy and Spain. T cells, B-cell-depleted T cells, or PBMCs supplied cDNA or gDNA.

Original handling: Reference gene primers were amplified, and this amplification served to estimate nucleated cell counts. The method was immunoSEQ multiplex PCR; TCRdb's version includes in-frame clones alone and lacks a portion of them. The V and J calls and the clone size are those of that table, but D and trimming were determined from the DNA. The profile shows fewer than 20,000 clones, over 85% of them singletons. Germline CDR1 is MNHEY and CDR2 is SMNVEV (reference sequence). V gave up 6 bases and J gave up 10 bases, with 19 bases separating them. The CDR3 is 15 residues long. This TCR was sampled from a woman aged 45 to 65 with active COVID-19. J is TRBJ1-6 and V is TRBV27; D possibly corresponds to TRBD1 (6 bases). Sequencing was performed on peripheral blood. CDR3 sequence reads: CASSRNRPTGSPLHF. Here the CDR3 DNA reads TGTGCCAGCAGCCGCAATCGCCCCACAGGGTCACCCCTCCACTTT.